This T cell receptor beta chain was sequenced during a study of molecular identifiers for immune sequencing clone quantification. Points from the study as a whole: In naive cells, under 1% of molecules belonged to clones above 20 RNA copies, against over 98% in effector cells. Highly expanded clone sizes could end up underestimated if a barcode were shared by identical TCR molecules.

TCRdb reprocessed the PCR reads via MiXCR and lists one record per CDR3 protein. This table has some 59,000 distinct CDR3 sequences, 20% to 25% appearing once. Based on a CD8+CD4-CCR7+CD45RA+ profile, naive CD8 T cells were sorted. Comment on this clonotype: No antigen is known for it.

The germline V gene encodes CDR1 SEHNR and CDR2 FQNEAQ (reference sequence). V was clipped by 5 bases and J by 3 bases, with 17 bases between them. This CDR3 is built from 16 residues. The clonotype was recovered from a human donor in good health. Some libraries in this study had Jurkat cell RNA spiked in. V and J are TRBV7-9 and TRBJ2-4, with D possibly being TRBD1 or TRBD2 (5 bases each). The specimen was naive CD8+ T cells from blood, with Jurkat cell RNA spiked in. Subset denoted: FACS-sorted CD8+CD4-CCR7+CD45RA+ naive T cells. CDR3 DNA: TGTGCCAGCAGCCCGCTGAGAGGGGTTGACAAAAACATTCAGTACTTC. Its translation is CASSPLRGVDKNIQYF. The complete variable domain, with remaining parts taken from reference TRBV7-9 and TRBJ2-4, reads DTGVSQNPRHKITKRGQNVTFRCDPISEHNRLYWYRQTLGQGPEFLTYFQNEAQLEKSRLLSDRFSAERPKGSFSTLEIQRTEQGDSAMYLCASSPLRGVDKNIQYFGAGTRLSVL.